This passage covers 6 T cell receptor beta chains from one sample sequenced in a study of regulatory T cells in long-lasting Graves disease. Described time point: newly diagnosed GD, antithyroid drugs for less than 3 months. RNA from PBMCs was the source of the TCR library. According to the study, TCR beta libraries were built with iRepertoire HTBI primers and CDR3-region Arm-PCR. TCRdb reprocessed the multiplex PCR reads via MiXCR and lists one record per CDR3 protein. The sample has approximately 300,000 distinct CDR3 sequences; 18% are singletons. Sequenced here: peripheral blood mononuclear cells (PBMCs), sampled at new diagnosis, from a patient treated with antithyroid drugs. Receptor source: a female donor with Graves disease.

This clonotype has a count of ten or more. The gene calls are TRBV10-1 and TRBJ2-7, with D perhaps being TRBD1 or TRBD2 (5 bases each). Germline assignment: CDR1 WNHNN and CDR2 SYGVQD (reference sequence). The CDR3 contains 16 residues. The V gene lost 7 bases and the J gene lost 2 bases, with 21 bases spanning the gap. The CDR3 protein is CASIKHGATRPYEQYF. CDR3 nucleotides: TGCGCCAGCATCAAACACGGGGCTACCCGACCCTACGAGCAGTACTTC.

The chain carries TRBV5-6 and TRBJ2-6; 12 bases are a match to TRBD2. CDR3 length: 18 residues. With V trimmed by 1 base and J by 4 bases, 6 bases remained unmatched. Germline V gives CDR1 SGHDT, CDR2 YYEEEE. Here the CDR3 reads CASSLLLAGGAGANVLTF. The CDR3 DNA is TGTGCCAGCAGCTTGTTACTAGCGGGGGGCGCCGGGGCCAACGTCCTGACTTTC.

CDR3 bases: TGTGCCAGCAGTCAAGGCGAGGGTTTTGAGCAGTTCTTC. This sequence encodes CASSQGEGFEQFF. The chain couples TRBV11-1 to TRBJ2-1; maybe TRBD2 (5 bases). Germline V gives CDR1 SGHAT, CDR2 FQDESV (reference sequence). The CDR3 contains 13 residues. Trimming removed 6 bases at V and 9 bases at J, with 15 bases between.

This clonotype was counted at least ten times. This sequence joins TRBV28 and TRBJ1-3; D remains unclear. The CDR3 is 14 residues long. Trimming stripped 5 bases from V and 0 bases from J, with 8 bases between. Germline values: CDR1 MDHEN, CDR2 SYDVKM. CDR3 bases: TGTGCCAGCAGTCCCCCTCACTCTGGAAACACCATATATTTT. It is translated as CASSPPHSGNTIYF.

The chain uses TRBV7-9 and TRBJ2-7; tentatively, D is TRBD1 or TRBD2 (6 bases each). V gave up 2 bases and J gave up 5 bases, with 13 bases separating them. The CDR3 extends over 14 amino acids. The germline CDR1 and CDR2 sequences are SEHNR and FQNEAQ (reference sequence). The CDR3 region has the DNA TGTGCCAGCAGCTTAACGGGGGCGGGAAACGAGCAGTACTTC. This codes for CASSLTGAGNEQYF. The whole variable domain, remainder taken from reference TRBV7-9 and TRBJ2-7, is DTGVSQNPRHKITKRGQNVTFRCDPISEHNRLYWYRQTLGQGPEFLTYFQNEAQLEKSRLLSDRFSAERPKGSFSTLEIQRTEQGDSAMYLCASSLTGAGNEQYFGPGTRLTVT.

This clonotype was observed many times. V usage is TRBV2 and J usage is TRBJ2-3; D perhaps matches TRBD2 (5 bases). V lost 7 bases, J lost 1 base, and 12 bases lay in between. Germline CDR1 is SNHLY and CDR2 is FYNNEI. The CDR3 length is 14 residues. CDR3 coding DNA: TGTGCCAGCATGTTTAGCGCCCGCACAGATACGCAGTATTTT. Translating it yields CASMFSARTDTQYF. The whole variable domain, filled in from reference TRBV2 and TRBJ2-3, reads EPEVTQTPSHQVTQMGQEVILRCVPISNHLYFYWYRQILGQKVEFLVSFYNNEISEKSEIFDDQFSVERPDGSNFTLKIRSTKLEDSAMYFCASMFSARTDTQYFGPGTRLTVL.